What follows is one TCR beta chain and its context. This sample is drawn from a study of blood T cell repertoires in COVID-19. Across the whole study: Researchers got acute and convalescent COVID-19 samples from the United States, Italy and Spain. T cells, B-cell-depleted T cells, or PBMCs supplied cDNA or gDNA.

As originally analysed: Reference gene primer amplification in the assay estimated nucleated cell counts. Only in-frame clones appear in the TCRdb table, and some are missing; sequencing was by immunoSEQ multiplex PCR. V, J and clone size reflect that table, while D and trimming were determined from the DNA. The table records fewer than 400,000 clones, about 86% of them present only once. The CDR3 runs 14 residues. CDR1 and CDR2 (germline): KGHDR, SFDVKD. V was cut by 5 bases and J by 0 bases, with 10 bases left in between. The specimen sequenced was peripheral blood. This receptor was identified in a man aged 25-45 years with active or convalescent COVID-19. The rearrangement links TRBV24-1 to TRBJ2-7, with no clear D. CDR3 DNA: TGTGCCACCAGTGCAGCGTCGAGCTCCTACGAGCAGTACTTC. The encoded protein is CATSAASSSYEQYF.